This T cell receptor beta chain was identified in a study of T cells in localized non-small cell lung cancer. Regarding the study as a whole: A median of approximately 54 clones ranked among the top 100 in tumor appeared in adjacent lung.

In the case of this clone: The target antigen is unknown.

The table came from immunoSEQ multiplex PCR; TCRdb's copy has only in-frame clones and leaves some out. The sample contains about 78,000 clones, 84% of which appear only once. The V gene end was trimmed by 3 bases and the J gene end by 5 bases; junction bases not matched to a gene: 5. Germline assignment: CDR1 SGHTA and CDR2 FQGNSA. This CDR3 is built from 15 residues. The rearrangement links TRBV7-2 to TRBJ1-2; 11 bases agree with TRBD1. The sequenced sample was peripheral blood, obtained before any cancer treatment. The TCR was taken from a man aged 35 to 69 with stage I lung adenocarcinoma. The CDR3 here is CASSLGQGVGYGYTF. The CDR3 bases are TGTGCCAGCAGCTTGGGACAGGGGGTTGGATATGGCTACACCTTC.